This T cell receptor (beta chain) was obtained from a study of T cells after yellow fever vaccination. In this sample, this clonotype turned up many times. TCRdb reanalysed the 5' RACE reads using MiXCR and keeps one entry per CDR3 protein. Of approximately 70,000 distinct CDR3 sequences in the sample, 6.5% were seen once. In germline, CDR1 is MGHRA, CDR2 YSYEKL. The CDR3 spans 16 residues. V lost 2 bases and J lost 3; bases outside the gene matches: 6. This chain joins TRBV4-1 and TRBJ2-3; 9 nucleotides line up with TRBD2. The sequence was obtained from a young man who received the YFV17D yellow fever vaccine. The specimen was CD8+ T cells sorted from PBMCs, collected around 45 days after the first yellow fever vaccination. CDR3 residues: CASSQTRGGLTDTQYF. CDR3 bases: TGCGCCAGCAGCCAAACGCGGGGGGGCCTAACAGATACGCAGTATTTT.